This T cell receptor beta chain was recorded in a study of identifying expanded T cells in peripheral blood. Study findings and constraints: Differentially abundant clones: 0.95 to 1.5 between replicates, approximately 15 at roughly 2 weeks, less than 20 at four.

No infections or other immune events were documented during collection. Produced via immunoSEQ multiplex PCR; TCRdb's table is partial and in-frame only. Of about 130,000 clones in the sample, 75% to 90% were seen once. On this clone itself: Its antigen is undetermined.

Material for sequencing was blood. This TCR was recovered from a person between 18 and 70 years old in good health.

CDR3 DNA: TGTGCCTGGAGTACAGGGTCGAGAAATGGCTACACCTTC. Its protein product is CAWSTGSRNGYTF. V is TRBV30 and J is TRBJ1-2; TRBD1 is a possible D gene (6 bases). CDR1 is GTSNPN, CDR2 SVGIG, per germline (reference sequence). Trimming pared 2 bases from V and 6 bases from J, leaving 13 bases between. This CDR3 comprises 13 residues.